These 20 T cell receptor beta chains came from one sample sequenced in a study of T-cell memory formation after mild COVID-19. TCRdb analysed the 5' RACE reads with MiXCR anew, one entry per CDR3 protein. This table has around 430,000 distinct CDR3 sequences, more than 15% appearing once. The sequencing input was PBMCs or a T cell subset sorted from them (not recorded which). These receptors all come from a man younger than 35 who had mild COVID-19 (a few samples of this study predate the infection). Cell type and time point are not known.

The genes are TRBV4-3 and TRBJ2-7; D gene uncertain. With 0 bases removed from V and 1 base from J, the gap between germline ends came to 10 bases. In germline, CDR1 is LGHNA, CDR2 YSLEER. The CDR3 has 15 amino acids. The CDR3 region is CASSQDRGFSYEQYF. For the CDR3, the DNA is TGCGCCAGCAGCCAAGATCGAGGTTTTTCCTACGAGCAGTACTTC.

Ten or more counts support this clonotype. The V gene is TRBV4-2, the J gene TRBJ2-7; 11 nucleotides match TRBD2. The germline V gene encodes CDR1 LGHNA and CDR2 YNFKEQ. V was pared by 0 bases and J by 3 bases, with 1 base of the junction left unmatched. The CDR3 is 15 residues long. This CDR3 is CASSQDLAGGYEQYF. CDR3 in DNA: TGTGCCAGCAGCCAAGATCTAGCGGGGGGCTACGAGCAGTACTTC.

This clonotype came up a few times. This chain joins TRBV4-2 and TRBJ2-2, with D possibly being TRBD1 (7 bases). The CDR3 sequence is 15 residues long. Germline V gene data show CDR1 as LGHNA and CDR2 as YNFKEQ. The V end was cut by 4 bases, the J end by 5 bases, with 14 bases between. This chain's CDR3 is CASSLRTGGTGELFF. The CDR3 coding sequence is TGTGCCAGCAGCCTCCGGACAGGAGGGACCGGGGAGCTGTTTTTT.

The V call is TRBV7-9, the J call TRBJ1-1; D is unclear. This CDR3 comprises 14 residues. In germline, CDR1 is SEHNR, CDR2 FQNEAQ (reference sequence). V lost 1 base to trimming and J lost 4 bases, with 10 bases between them. This chain's CDR3 is CASSLGGSGTEAFF. Here the CDR3 DNA reads TGTGCCAGCAGCTTAGGTGGGTCGGGCACTGAAGCTTTCTTT.

This clonotype was picked up a small number of times. The chain uses TRBV2 and TRBJ2-2; D is undetermined. The CDR3 extends over 12 amino acids. With 8 bases removed from V and 4 bases from J, the gap between germline ends came to 8 bases. The germline CDR1 and CDR2 sequences are SNHLY and FYNNEI. The chain's CDR3 is CASAELTGELFF. CDR3 sequence (DNA): TGTGCCAGCGCGGAGCTCACCGGGGAGCTGTTTTTT.

This chain links TRBV7-2 with TRBJ2-3; TRBD2 aligns across 7 bases. There are 16 residues in the CDR3. Trimming at V came to 5 bases and at J to 5 bases, leaving 13 bases not matched to a gene. Germline V CDR1 and CDR2: SGHTA, FQGNSA. CDR3: CASSPRGGPGRDTQYF. The CDR3 nucleotides read TGTGCCAGCAGCCCACGGGGAGGGCCGGGACGAGATACGCAGTATTTT.

The V call is TRBV18, the J call TRBJ1-1, with no clear D. The CDR3 is 12 residues long. The germline V gene encodes CDR1 KGHSH and CDR2 LQKENI. V was clipped by 3 bases and J by 6 bases, with 8 bases between them. The CDR3 nucleotides are TGTGCCAGCTCACCTGGGGAACCTGAAGCTTTCTTT. Translation gives CASSPGEPEAFF.

The chain is built from TRBV6-6 and TRBJ1-1; D is unclear. V was clipped by 5 bases and J by 1 base, with 14 bases between them. The CDR3 totals 15 residues. The germline CDR1 and CDR2 sequences are MNHNY and SVGAGI (reference sequence). The CDR3 DNA reads TGTGCCAGCAGTCCCCCCGGTCTTCCGAACACTGAAGCTTTCTTT. Its translation: CASSPPGLPNTEAFF.

Written as DNA, the CDR3 is TGTGCCAGCAGCCCGGACCCTTCCGGTTATGGCTACACCTTC. It codes for CASSPDPSGYGYTF. The chain employs TRBV7-2 and TRBJ1-2, with no clear D. With 5 bases removed from V and 5 bases from J, the gap between germline ends came to 15 bases. The CDR3 is made up of 14 amino acids. The germline V gene has CDR1 SGHTA and CDR2 FQGNSA.

For the CDR3, the DNA is TGTGCCAGCTCACCGGTCGGGGGTGCCTCTGGAAACACCATATATTTT. Residues: CASSPVGGASGNTIYF. The chain has TRBV18 and TRBJ1-3; perhaps TRBD1 as D (5 bases). The CDR3 is 16 residues long. Looked up from germline, CDR1 is KGHSH and CDR2 is LQKENI. Between the trimmed V and J ends, which lost 3 bases and 0 bases, there was a span of 12 bases. Combining the CDR3 with reference TRBV18 and TRBJ1-3 gives the whole variable domain NAGVMQNPRHLVRRRGQEARLRCSPMKGHSHVYWYRQLPEEGLKFMVYLQKENIIDESGMPKERFSAEFPKEGPSILRIQQVVRGDSAAYFCASSPVGGASGNTIYFGEGSWLTVV.

This clonotype was recorded many times. The chain combines TRBV28 with TRBJ2-1; D is undetermined. Germline V lookup: CDR1 MDHEN, CDR2 SYDVKM. V shed 6 bases and J shed 5 bases, with 8 bases lying between them. The CDR3 length is 12 residues. CDR3 sequence reads: CASSLLNNEQFF. In nucleotides, the CDR3 is TGTGCCAGCAGCCTTTTGAACAATGAGCAGTTCTTC.

The DNA for the CDR3 is TGCAGTGCTCCCGCGCAGGGGCCGAAGCAGCCCCAGCATTTT. Translating gives CSAPAQGPKQPQHF. The chain combines TRBV20-1 with TRBJ1-5, with D possibly being TRBD1 (6 bases). Germline CDR1 is DFQATT and CDR2 is SNEGSKA (reference sequence). The CDR3 is 14 amino acids. Trimming took 5 bases from V and 7 from J, leaving 18 bases between them.

This clonotype was found a few times. The rearrangement joins TRBV7-9 to TRBJ2-2; the match to TRBD2 covers 8 bases. The CDR3 sequence is 16 residues long. The trim removed 5 bases at V and 4 bases at J, leaving 9 bases unmatched. Per the germline V gene, CDR1 is SEHNR and CDR2 is FQNEAQ (reference sequence). CDR3 nucleotide sequence: TGTGCCAGCAGCCGCCCAGCGGGGGAGACCACCGGGGAGCTGTTTTTT. This codes for CASSRPAGETTGELFF.

This chain connects TRBV12-3 or TRBV12-4 to TRBJ2-2; D is unclear. This CDR3 spans 13 amino acids. The V end was cut by 5 bases, the J end by 7 bases, with 11 bases between. Here the CDR3 reads CASSLRSDGELFF. As DNA, the CDR3 is TGTGCCAGCAGTCTGAGGAGCGACGGGGAGCTGTTTTTT.

The rearrangement uses TRBV9 and TRBJ2-1; D is tentatively TRBD1 or TRBD2 (5 bases each). Germline CDR1 and CDR2: SGDLS and YYNGEE. The CDR3 loop spans 14 amino acids. Trimming took off 3 bases at V and 7 bases at J, with 14 bases between the two ends. The chain's CDR3 is CASSEVYGANEQFF. The DNA for the CDR3 is TGTGCCAGCAGCGAGGTATACGGGGCGAATGAGCAGTTCTTC.

The V call is TRBV5-6, the J call TRBJ2-5; D call uncertain. The V gene lost 2 bases and the J gene lost 2 bases, with 7 bases spanning the gap. This CDR3 region has 13 residues. The germline V gene has CDR1 SGHDT and CDR2 YYEEEE. CDR3 residues: CASSFERQETQYF. The CDR3 nucleotides read TGTGCCAGCAGCTTTGAGAGACAAGAGACCCAGTACTTC.

In this sample, this clonotype turned up a few times. The chain has TRBV6-6 and TRBJ2-7, with 8 bases aligning to TRBD1. Per the germline V gene, CDR1 is MNHNY and CDR2 is SVGAGI (reference sequence). V lost 4 bases to trimming and J lost 2 bases; unmatched junction nucleotides: 7. This CDR3 spans 15 amino acids. CDR3 DNA: TGTGCCAGCAGTTCTACGGACAGGGCCCCCTACGAGCAGTACGTC. Protein product: CASSSTDRAPYEQYV.

This clonotype was seen a few times. V is TRBV5-1 and J is TRBJ1-5; D is uncertain. Trimming took 1 base from V and 3 from J, leaving 11 bases between them. This CDR3 is built from 15 residues. Germline assignment: CDR1 SGHRS and CDR2 YFSETQ. CDR3 nucleotide sequence: TGCGCCAGCAGCTTGACCCCGGGGTCCAATCAGCCCCAGCATTTT. Protein: CASSLTPGSNQPQHF. The full variable domain, completed using reference TRBV5-1 and TRBJ1-5, is KAGVTQTPRYLIKTRGQQVTLSCSPISGHRSVSWYQQTPGQGLQFLFEYFSETQRNKGNFPGRFSGRQFSNSRSEMNVSTLELGDSALYLCASSLTPGSNQPQHFGDGTRLSIL.

This clonotype was recorded many times. The chain links TRBV7-9 to TRBJ2-1; tentatively, D is TRBD2 (7 bases). CDR1 is SEHNR, CDR2 FQNEAQ, per germline (reference sequence). The CDR3 is made up of 16 amino acids. V lost 0 bases and J lost 1, with 10 bases in between. The DNA of the CDR3 is TGTGCCAGCAGCTTAGCGGGGGGGCGTTCCTACAATGAGCAGTTCTTC. Its translation: CASSLAGGRSYNEQFF.

The chain carries TRBV7-2 and TRBJ1-5; possible D gene TRBD1, 6 bases. V shed 4 bases and J shed 4 bases, with 8 bases lying between them. Germline CDR1 is SGHTA and CDR2 is FQGNSA. The CDR3 is 13 amino acids. The CDR3 is CASSWTENQPQHF. The CDR3 DNA reads as TGTGCCAGCAGCTGGACAGAAAATCAGCCCCAGCATTTT. The whole variable domain, remainder taken from reference TRBV7-2 and TRBJ1-5, is GAGVSQSPSNKVTEKGKDVELRCDPISGHTALYWYRQSLGQGLEFLIYFQGNSAPDKSGLPSDRFSAERTGGSVSTLTIQRTQQEDSAVYLCASSWTENQPQHFGDGTRLSIL.